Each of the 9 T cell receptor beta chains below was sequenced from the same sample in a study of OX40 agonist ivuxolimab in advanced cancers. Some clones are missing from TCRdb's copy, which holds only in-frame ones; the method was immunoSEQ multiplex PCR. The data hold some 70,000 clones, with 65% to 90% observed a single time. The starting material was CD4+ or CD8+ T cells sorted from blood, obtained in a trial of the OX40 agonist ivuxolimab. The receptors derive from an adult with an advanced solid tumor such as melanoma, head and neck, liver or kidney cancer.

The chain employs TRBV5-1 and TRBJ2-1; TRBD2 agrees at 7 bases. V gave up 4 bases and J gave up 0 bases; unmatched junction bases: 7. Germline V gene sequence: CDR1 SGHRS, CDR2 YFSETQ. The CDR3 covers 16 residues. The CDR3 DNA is TGCGCCAGCAGCCCGCGGGGGAGAAGCTCCTACAATGAGCAGTTCTTC. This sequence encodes CASSPRGRSSYNEQFF. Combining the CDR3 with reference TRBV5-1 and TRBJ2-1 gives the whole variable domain KAGVTQTPRYLIKTRGQQVTLSCSPISGHRSVSWYQQTPGQGLQFLFEYFSETQRNKGNFPGRFSGRQFSNSRSEMNVSTLELGDSALYLCASSPRGRSSYNEQFFGPGTRLTVL.

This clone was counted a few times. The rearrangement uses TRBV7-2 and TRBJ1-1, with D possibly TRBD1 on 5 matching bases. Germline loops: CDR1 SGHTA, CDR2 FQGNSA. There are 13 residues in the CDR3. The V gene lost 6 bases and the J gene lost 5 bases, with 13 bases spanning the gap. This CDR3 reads CASSFTEGTEAFF. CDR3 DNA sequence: TGTGCCAGCAGTTTCACAGAGGGGACTGAAGCTTTCTTT.

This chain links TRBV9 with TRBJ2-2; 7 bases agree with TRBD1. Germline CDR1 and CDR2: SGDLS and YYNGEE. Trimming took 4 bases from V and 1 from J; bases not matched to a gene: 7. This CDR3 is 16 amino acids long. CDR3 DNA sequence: TGTGCCAGCAGCCTCCGGACAGGAGTGAACACCGGGGAGCTGTTTTTT. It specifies CASSLRTGVNTGELFF.

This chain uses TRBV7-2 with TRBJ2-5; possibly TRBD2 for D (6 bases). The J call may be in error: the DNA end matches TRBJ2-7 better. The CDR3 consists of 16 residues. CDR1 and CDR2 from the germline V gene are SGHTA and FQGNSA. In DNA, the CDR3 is TGTGCCAGCAGCCAAGCGGGCGCCCGATCCTCCTACGAGCAGTACTTC. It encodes CASSQAGARSSYEQYF.

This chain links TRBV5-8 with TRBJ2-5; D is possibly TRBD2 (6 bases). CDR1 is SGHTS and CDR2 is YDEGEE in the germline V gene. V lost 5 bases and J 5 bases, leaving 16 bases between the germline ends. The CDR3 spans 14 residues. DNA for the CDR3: TGTGCCAGCAGTTGGTCGGGGGTTCAGGAGACCCAGTACTTC. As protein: CASSWSGVQETQYF.

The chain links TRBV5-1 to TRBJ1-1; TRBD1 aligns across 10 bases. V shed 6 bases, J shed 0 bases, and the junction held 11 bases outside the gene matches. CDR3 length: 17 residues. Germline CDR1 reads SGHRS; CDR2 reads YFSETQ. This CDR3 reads CASTNPGQGTVNTEAFF. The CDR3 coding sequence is TGCGCCAGCACGAACCCGGGACAGGGGACGGTGAACACTGAAGCTTTCTTT. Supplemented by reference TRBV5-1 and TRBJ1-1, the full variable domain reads KAGVTQTPRYLIKTRGQQVTLSCSPISGHRSVSWYQQTPGQGLQFLFEYFSETQRNKGNFPGRFSGRQFSNSRSEMNVSTLELGDSALYLCASTNPGQGTVNTEAFFGQGTRLTVV.

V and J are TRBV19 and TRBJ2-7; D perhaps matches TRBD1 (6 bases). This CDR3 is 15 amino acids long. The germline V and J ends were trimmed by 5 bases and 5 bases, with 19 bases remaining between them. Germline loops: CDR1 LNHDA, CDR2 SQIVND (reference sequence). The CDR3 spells CASSAITGTFHEQYF. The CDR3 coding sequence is TGTGCCAGTAGTGCAATAACCGGGACATTTCACGAGCAGTACTTC. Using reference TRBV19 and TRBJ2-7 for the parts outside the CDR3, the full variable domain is DGGITQSPKYLFRKEGQNVTLSCEQNLNHDAMYWYRQDPGQGLRLIYYSQIVNDFQKGDIAEGYSVSREKKESFPLTVTSAQKNPTAFYLCASSAITGTFHEQYFGPGTRLTVT.

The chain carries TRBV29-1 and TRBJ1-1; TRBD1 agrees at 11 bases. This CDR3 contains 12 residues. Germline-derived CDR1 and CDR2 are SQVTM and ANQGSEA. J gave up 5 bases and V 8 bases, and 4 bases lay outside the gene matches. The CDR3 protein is CSIGQGATEAFF. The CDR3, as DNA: TGCAGCATCGGACAGGGGGCAACTGAAGCTTTCTTT.

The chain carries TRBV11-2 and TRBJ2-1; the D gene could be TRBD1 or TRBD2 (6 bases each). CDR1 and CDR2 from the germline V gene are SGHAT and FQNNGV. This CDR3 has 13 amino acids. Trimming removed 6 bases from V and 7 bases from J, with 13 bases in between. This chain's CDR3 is CASSLGGRNEQFF. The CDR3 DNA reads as TGTGCCAGCAGTTTGGGGGGCCGAAATGAGCAGTTCTTC.